The clone carrying this T cell receptor beta chain was seen a handful of times. The data were obtained in a study of human T cells and chemical hapten exposure. Across the whole study: Affected patients, primarily female, had alopecia areata, totalis or universalis.

The ends were cut back, 10 bases at V and 2 bases at J, with 9 bases in the middle. Germline V gene lookup returns CDR1 KGHDR and CDR2 SFDVKD. This CDR3 is built from 12 residues. Each CDR3 protein is one row after TCRdb ran MiXCR on the RACE reads. The sample has more than 95,000 distinct CDR3 sequences, less than 40% seen once. Specified time point: patch test 3, about 24 weeks after DPC sensitization. Treatment described: therapeutic diphenylcyclopropenone sensitization with weekly scalp DPC. The chain recombines TRBV24-1 with TRBJ2-3; D not certain. The sequence derives from a man in his forties or fifties with alopecia areata. Some clones in this sample may be carry-over from other donors' samples. Sequenced material: whole blood, taken in connection with sensitization to the hapten diphenylcyclopropenone (DPC). The DNA for the CDR3 is TGTGCCACGCAAGACACCACAGATACGCAGTATTTT. Protein product: CATQDTTDTQYF.